The 8 T cell receptor beta chains below were found in one sample sequenced in a study of regulatory T cells in long-lasting Graves disease. Time point: newly diagnosed GD, antithyroid drugs for less than 3 months. PBMCs provided the RNA from which the TCR library was made. The authors built TCR beta libraries using iRepertoire HTBI primers and Arm-PCR of CDR3 regions. TCRdb re-called the multiplex PCR reads through MiXCR, storing one row per CDR3 protein. The sample shows around 320,000 distinct CDR3 sequences, over 15% of them seen only once. The same data also contributed to another study, on T cells in Graves' hyperthyroidism and ophthalmopathy.

This specimen consisted of peripheral blood mononuclear cells (PBMCs), obtained at new diagnosis, from a patient treated with antithyroid drugs. These receptors were collected from a man aged 35-49 years with Graves disease.

This clonotype has just a few counts. This sequence joins TRBV9 and TRBJ1-2; the match to TRBD1 covers 7 bases. This CDR3 region has 12 residues. V shed 5 bases, J shed 11 bases, and the junction held 9 bases outside the gene matches. Per germline, CDR1 SGDLS and CDR2 YYNGEE. The CDR3 DNA reads TGTGCCAGCAGTCAAACAGGGGAAGGGTACACCTTC. This gives the protein CASSQTGEGYTF.

This clonotype was observed many times. The chain uses TRBV12-3 or TRBV12-4 and TRBJ1-5; TRBD1 might be the D (6 bases). V was clipped by 3 bases and J by 5 bases, with 11 bases between them. The CDR3 consists of 14 residues. The CDR3 reads CASSFGGQDQPQHF. The CDR3 region has the DNA TGTGCCAGCAGTTTTGGGGGGCAAGATCAGCCCCAGCATTTT.

The rearrangement links TRBV9 to TRBJ2-2; 13 positions agree with TRBD2. The CDR3 totals 16 residues. Germline V lookup: CDR1 SGDLS, CDR2 YYNGEE. The V gene end was trimmed by 3 bases and the J gene end by 7 bases; junction bases not matched to a gene: 6. CDR3 in amino acids: CASSGTSGGADGELFF. For the CDR3, the DNA is TGTGCCAGCAGCGGTACTAGCGGGGGGGCCGACGGGGAGCTGTTTTTT.

The chain joins TRBV12-3 or TRBV12-4 to TRBJ1-1, with TRBD1 identical over 8 bases. V lost 3 bases, J lost 6 bases, and 18 bases stayed unmatched. The CDR3 runs 18 residues. The CDR3 spells CASSFGARAGGSSAEAFF. CDR3 nucleotide sequence: TGTGCCAGCAGTTTTGGGGCCCGGGCAGGGGGCTCATCAGCTGAAGCTTTCTTT.

In its sample, this clonotype was seen many times. V usage is TRBV6-1 and J usage is TRBJ1-5, with D uncertain. Germline V gene sequence: CDR1 MNHNS, CDR2 SASEGT. Trimming removed 8 bases at V and 6 bases at J, with 14 bases between. The CDR3 spans 13 residues. CDR3 region: CASQRLRSQPQHF. As DNA, the CDR3 is TGTGCCAGCCAACGTTTGCGGAGTCAGCCCCAGCATTTT.

The V call is TRBV9, the J call TRBJ1-1; possibly TRBD1 for D (6 bases). Germline assignment: CDR1 SGDLS and CDR2 YYNGEE. This CDR3 comprises 15 residues. Trimming removed 6 bases at V and 5 bases at J, with 20 bases between. CDR3 loop: CASTPGARGNTEAFF. CDR3 sequence (DNA): TGTGCCAGCACCCCGGGGGCACGGGGGAATACTGAAGCTTTCTTT. The complete variable domain, with remaining parts taken from reference TRBV9 and TRBJ1-1, reads DSGVTQTPKHLITATGQRVTLRCSPRSGDLSVYWYQQSLDQGLQFLIQYYNGEERAKGNILERFSAQQFPDLHSELNLSSLELGDSALYFCASTPGARGNTEAFFGQGTRLTVV.

This clonotype was detected many times. The V gene is TRBV11-3, the J gene TRBJ2-3; 7 bases align to TRBD1. The CDR3 covers 15 residues. V lost 5 bases and J lost 7; bases outside the gene matches: 12. Germline values: CDR1 SGHNT, CDR2 YENEEA. CDR3 sequence: CASSRRQGMVNTQYF. DNA for the CDR3: TGTGCCAGCAGCCGGAGACAGGGAATGGTGAATACGCAGTATTTT.

This clonotype was counted many times. J is TRBJ2-7 and V is TRBV27; 7 bases match TRBD1. V dropped 5 bases and J dropped 1; count of bases not matched to a gene: 11. The V gene's germline CDR1 is MNHEY and CDR2 SMNVEV (reference sequence). The CDR3 length is 16 residues. In nucleotides, the CDR3 is TGTGCCAGCAGTATAACAAGACAGGGCTCGTCCTACGAGCAGTACTTC. As protein: CASSITRQGSSYEQYF.